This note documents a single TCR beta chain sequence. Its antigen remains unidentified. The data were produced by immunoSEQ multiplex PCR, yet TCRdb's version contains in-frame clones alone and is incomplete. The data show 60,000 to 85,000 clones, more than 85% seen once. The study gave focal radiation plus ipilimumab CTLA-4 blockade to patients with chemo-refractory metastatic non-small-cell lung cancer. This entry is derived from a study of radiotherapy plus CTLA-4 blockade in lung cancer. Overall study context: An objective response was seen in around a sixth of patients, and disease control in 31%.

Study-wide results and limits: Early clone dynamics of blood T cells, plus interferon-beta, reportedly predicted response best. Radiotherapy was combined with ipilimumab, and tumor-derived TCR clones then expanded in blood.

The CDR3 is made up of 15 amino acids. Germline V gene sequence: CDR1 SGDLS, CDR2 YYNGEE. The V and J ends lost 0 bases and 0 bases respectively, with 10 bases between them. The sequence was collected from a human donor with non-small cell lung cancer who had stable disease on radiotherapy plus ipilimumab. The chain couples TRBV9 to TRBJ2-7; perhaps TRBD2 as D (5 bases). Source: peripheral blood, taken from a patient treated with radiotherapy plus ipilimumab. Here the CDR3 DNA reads TGTGCCAGCAGCGTAGATAGTGGGAGCTCCTACGAGCAGTACTTC. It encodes CASSVDSGSSYEQYF. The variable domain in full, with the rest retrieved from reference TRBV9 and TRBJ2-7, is DSGVTQTPKHLITATGQRVTLRCSPRSGDLSVYWYQQSLDQGLQFLIQYYNGEERAKGNILERFSAQQFPDLHSELNLSSLELGDSALYFCASSVDSGSSYEQYFGPGTRLTVT.